This TCR beta chain emerged from a study of CD8 T cells in Susac syndrome. CD8+ and CD4+ T cells from blood underwent TCR beta sequencing. Healthy donors constituted the control group, matched for age and sex. TEMRA cells were enriched by FACS, while CD8+ and CD4+ T cells were obtained through a negative isolation that was performed magnetically. It was with random hexamers that 0.5 to 1 ug RNA was reverse transcribed. Amplification of TCR beta CDR3 spanned 54 Vbeta and 13 Jbeta via immunoSEQ multiplex PCR. Each CDR3 protein is one row after TCRdb ran MiXCR on the immunoSEQ multiplex PCR reads. In the table there are roughly 150,000 distinct CDR3 sequences, roughly 94% of which are singletons. The CDR3 spans 12 residues. V was shortened by 5 bases and J by 6 bases, with 11 bases between the two germline ends. Germline assignment: CDR1 DFQATT and CDR2 SNEGSKA (reference sequence).

The sequence was collected from a human donor in good health. Sequencing was performed on CD4+ T cells from PBMCs. The chain uses TRBV20-1 and TRBJ2-1; D might be TRBD2 (5 bases). This chain's CDR3 is CSAGRDLNEQFF. The CDR3, as DNA: TGCAGTGCTGGCCGGGATCTCAATGAGCAGTTCTTC.